These 2 T cell receptor beta chains came from one sample sequenced in a study of post-analysis software for immune sequencing data. Regarding the study as a whole: TRBV5-6, TRBV5-1 and TRBV20-1 belonged to a set of five TRBV segments that were more frequent in patients than controls.

These receptors' antigens are unknown. Presence of unique molecular identifiers characterized the TCR beta cDNA libraries. MiXCR, run by TCRdb on the PCR reads, gives a single entry per CDR3 protein. The sample lists some 370,000 distinct CDR3 sequences; 30% to 45% were seen once. The sequenced sample was blood. These receptors all stem from a girl aged 10 to 17 with multiple sclerosis.

The count of this clonotype is one. The chain links TRBV5-8 to TRBJ2-2, with 8 positions matching TRBD1. V shed 5 bases, J shed 4 bases, and the junction held 7 bases outside the gene matches. The germline V gene has CDR1 SGHTS and CDR2 YDEGEE. CDR3 length equals 15 residues. DNA of the CDR3: TGTGCCAGCAGTAGCAGGGGGCATGGCACCGGGGAGCTGTTTTTT. It encodes CASSSRGHGTGELFF.

In this sample, this clonotype turned up a few times. The chain is built from TRBV11-2 and TRBJ2-5; 7 positions agree with TRBD2. Germline trimming cut 6 bases from V and 5 bases from J; bases unmatched to any gene: 6. There are 13 residues in the CDR3. From germline, CDR1 is SGHAT and CDR2 FQNNGV. The CDR3: CASRPLGGETQYF. CDR3 DNA: TGTGCCAGCAGGCCTCTGGGAGGGGAGACCCAGTACTTC.